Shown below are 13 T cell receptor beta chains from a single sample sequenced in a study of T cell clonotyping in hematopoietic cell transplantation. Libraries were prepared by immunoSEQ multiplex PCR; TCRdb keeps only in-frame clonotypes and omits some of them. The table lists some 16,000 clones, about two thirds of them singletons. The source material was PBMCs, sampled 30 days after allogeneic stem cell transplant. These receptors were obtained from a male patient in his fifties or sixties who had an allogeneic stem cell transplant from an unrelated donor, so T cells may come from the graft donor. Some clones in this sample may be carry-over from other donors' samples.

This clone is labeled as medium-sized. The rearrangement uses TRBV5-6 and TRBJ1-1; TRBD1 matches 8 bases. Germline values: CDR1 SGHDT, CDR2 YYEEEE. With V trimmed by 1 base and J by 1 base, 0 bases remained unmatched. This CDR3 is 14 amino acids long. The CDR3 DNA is TGTGCCAGCAGCTTGACAGGGGGGAACACTGAAGCTTTCTTT. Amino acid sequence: CASSLTGGNTEAFF.

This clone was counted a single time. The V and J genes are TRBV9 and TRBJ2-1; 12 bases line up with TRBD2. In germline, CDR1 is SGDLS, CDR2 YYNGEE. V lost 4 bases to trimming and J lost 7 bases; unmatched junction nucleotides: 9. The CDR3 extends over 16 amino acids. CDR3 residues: CASSSRTSGVKNEQFF. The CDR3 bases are TGTGCCAGCAGCTCTCGGACTAGCGGGGTAAAAAATGAGCAGTTCTTC.

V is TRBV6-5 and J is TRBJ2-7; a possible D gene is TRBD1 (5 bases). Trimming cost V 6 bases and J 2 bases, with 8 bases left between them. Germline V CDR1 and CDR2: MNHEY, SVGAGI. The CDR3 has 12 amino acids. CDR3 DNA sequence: TGTGCCAGCAGCCCAGGGACCTACGAGCAGTACTTC. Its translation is CASSPGTYEQYF.

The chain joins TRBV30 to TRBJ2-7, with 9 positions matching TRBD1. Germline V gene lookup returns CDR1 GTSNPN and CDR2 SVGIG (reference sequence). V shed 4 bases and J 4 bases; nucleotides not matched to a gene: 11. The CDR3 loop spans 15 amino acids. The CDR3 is CAWTGPGQGLYEQYF. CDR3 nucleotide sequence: TGTGCCTGGACCGGACCGGGACAGGGTCTTTACGAGCAGTACTTC.

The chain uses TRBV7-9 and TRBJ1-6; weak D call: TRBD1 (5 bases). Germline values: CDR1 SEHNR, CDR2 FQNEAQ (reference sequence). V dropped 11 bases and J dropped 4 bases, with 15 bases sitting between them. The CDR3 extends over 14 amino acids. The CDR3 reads CAALGPGYNSPLHF. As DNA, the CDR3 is TGTGCCGCATTAGGGCCAGGGTATAATTCACCCCTCCACTTT.

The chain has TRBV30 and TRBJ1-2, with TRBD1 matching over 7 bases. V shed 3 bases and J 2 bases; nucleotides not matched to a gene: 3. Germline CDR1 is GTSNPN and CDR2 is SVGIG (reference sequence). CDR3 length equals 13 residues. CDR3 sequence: CAWRQGTNYGYTF. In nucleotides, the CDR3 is TGTGCCTGGAGACAGGGGACCAACTATGGCTACACCTTC. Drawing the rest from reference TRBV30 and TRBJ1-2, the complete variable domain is SQTIHQWPATLVQPVGSPLSLECTVEGTSNPNLYWYRQAAGRGLQLLFYSVGIGQISSEVPQNLSASRPQDRQFILSSKKLLLSDSGFYLCAWRQGTNYGYTFGSGTRLTVV.

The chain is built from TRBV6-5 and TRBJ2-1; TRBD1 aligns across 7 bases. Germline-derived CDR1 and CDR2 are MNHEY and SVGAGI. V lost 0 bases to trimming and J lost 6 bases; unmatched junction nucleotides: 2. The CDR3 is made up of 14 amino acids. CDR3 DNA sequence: TGTGCCAGCAGTTACTCGTACAGGGGCAATGAGCAGTTCTTC. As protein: CASSYSYRGNEQFF.

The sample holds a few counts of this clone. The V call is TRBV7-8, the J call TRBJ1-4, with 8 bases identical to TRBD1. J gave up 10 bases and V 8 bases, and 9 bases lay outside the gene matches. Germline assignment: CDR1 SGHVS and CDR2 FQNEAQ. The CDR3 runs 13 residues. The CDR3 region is CASARLTGAKLFF. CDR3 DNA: TGTGCCAGCGCACGACTGACAGGGGCAAAACTGTTTTTT.

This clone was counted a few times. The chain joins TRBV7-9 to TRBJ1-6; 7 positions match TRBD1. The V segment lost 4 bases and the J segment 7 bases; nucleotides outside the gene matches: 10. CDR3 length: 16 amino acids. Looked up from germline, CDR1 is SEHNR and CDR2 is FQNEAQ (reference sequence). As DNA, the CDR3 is TGTGCCAGCAGCTCCGAACGGCAGGGGGTGAATTCACCCCTCCACTTT. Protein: CASSSERQGVNSPLHF.

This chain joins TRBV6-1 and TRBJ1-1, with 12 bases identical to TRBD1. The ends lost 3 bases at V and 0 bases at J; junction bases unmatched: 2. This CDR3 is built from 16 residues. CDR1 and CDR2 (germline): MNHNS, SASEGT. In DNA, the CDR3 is TGTGCCAGCAGTGAGGGACAGGGGGCCTTGAACACTGAAGCTTTCTTT. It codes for CASSEGQGALNTEAFF.

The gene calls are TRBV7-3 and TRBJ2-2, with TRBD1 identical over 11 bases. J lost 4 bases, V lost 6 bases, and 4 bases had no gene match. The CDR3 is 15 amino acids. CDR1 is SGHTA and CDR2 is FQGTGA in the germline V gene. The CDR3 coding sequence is TGTGCCAGCAGGTCCGGGACAGGGGGCACCGGGGAGCTGTTTTTT. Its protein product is CASRSGTGGTGELFF.

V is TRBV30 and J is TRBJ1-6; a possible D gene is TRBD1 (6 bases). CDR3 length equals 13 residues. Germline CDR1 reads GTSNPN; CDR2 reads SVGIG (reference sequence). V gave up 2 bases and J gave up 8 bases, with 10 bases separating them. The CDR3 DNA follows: TGTGCCTGGAGTAAGAAGGGGGATTCACCCCTCCACTTT. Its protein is CAWSKKGDSPLHF. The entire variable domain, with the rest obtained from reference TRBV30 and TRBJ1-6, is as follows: SQTIHQWPATLVQPVGSPLSLECTVEGTSNPNLYWYRQAAGRGLQLLFYSVGIGQISSEVPQNLSASRPQDRQFILSSKKLLLSDSGFYLCAWSKKGDSPLHFGNGTRLTVT.

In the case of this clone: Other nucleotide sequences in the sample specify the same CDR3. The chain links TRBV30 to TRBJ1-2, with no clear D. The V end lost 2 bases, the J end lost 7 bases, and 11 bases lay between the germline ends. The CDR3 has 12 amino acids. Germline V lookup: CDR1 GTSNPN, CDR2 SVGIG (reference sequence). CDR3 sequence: CAWSRQSGGYTF. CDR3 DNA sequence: TGTGCCTGGAGTAGGCAGTCGGGTGGCTACACCTTC.